This T cell receptor beta chain came from a study of blood T cells in healthy people across ages. For the study at large: Template switching recovered approximately one barcoded beta molecule for every two T cells.

Using a J-beta primer mix together with a sample-barcoded 5' primer, a second PCR was run for about 7 to 12 cycles. TCRdb reprocessed the 5' RACE reads with MiXCR, giving one entry per CDR3 protein. The sample lists approximately 790,000 distinct CDR3 sequences, less than 80% occurring once. J lost 3 bases, V lost 0 bases, and 6 bases had no gene match. Germline CDR1 is SGDLS and CDR2 is YYNGEE. This CDR3 is 15 amino acids long. The specimen sequenced was blood. The chain employs TRBV9 and TRBJ2-7; 7 bases are a match to TRBD1. The source of this sequence is a man under 40 in good health. DNA for the CDR3: TGTGCCAGCAGCGTAGAAGCAGGGGGATACTACGAGCAGTACTTC. Amino acids: CASSVEAGGYYEQYF.